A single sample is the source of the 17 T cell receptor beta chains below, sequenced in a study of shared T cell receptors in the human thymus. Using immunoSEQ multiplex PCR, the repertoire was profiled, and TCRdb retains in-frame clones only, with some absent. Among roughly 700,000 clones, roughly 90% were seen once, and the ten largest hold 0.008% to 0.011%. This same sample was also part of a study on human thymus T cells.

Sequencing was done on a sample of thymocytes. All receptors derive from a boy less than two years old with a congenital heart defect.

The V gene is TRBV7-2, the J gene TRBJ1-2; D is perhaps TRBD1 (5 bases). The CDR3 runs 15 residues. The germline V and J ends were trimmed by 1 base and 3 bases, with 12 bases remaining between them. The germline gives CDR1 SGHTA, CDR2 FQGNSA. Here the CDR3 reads CASSLEDTGDYGYTF. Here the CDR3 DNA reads TGTGCCAGCAGCTTAGAAGATACAGGAGACTATGGCTACACCTTC.

CDR3 sequence (DNA): TGTGCCAGCAGGGAACGACAGCGGCGGGGGACGACCCAGTACTTC. Its protein product is CASRERQRRGTTQYF. V is TRBV6-4 and J is TRBJ2-5, with TRBD2 matching over 7 bases. Germline-derived CDR1 and CDR2 are MRHNA and SNTAGT. The trim removed 6 bases at V and 7 bases at J, leaving 14 bases unmatched. This CDR3 is 15 amino acids long.

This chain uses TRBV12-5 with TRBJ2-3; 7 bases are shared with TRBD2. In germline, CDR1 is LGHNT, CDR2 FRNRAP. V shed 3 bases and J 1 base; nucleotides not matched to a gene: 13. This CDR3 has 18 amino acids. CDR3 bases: TGTGCTAGTGGTTTAAAGAGGGTGGGAGGGCCGCGCACAGATACGCAGTATTTT. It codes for CASGLKRVGGPRTDTQYF. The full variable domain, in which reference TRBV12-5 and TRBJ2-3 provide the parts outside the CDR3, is DARVTQTPRHKVTEMGQEVTMRCQPILGHNTVFWYRQTMMQGLELLAYFRNRAPLDDSGMPKDRFSAEMPDATLATLKIQPSEPRDSAVYFCASGLKRVGGPRTDTQYFGPGTRLTVL.

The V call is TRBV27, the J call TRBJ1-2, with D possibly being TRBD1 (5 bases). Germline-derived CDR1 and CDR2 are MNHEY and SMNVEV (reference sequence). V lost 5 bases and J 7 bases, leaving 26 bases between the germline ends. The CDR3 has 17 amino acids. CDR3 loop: CASSPPGGDGSHGGYTF. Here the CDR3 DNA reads TGTGCCAGCAGTCCGCCGGGGGGGGACGGATCCCATGGTGGCTACACCTTC.

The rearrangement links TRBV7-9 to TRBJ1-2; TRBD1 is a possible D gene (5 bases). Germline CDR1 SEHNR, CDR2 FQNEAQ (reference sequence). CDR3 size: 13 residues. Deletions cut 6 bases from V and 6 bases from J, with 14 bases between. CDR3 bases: TGTGCCAGCAGACATCTGGGGGGGAATGGCTACACCTTC. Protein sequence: CASRHLGGNGYTF.

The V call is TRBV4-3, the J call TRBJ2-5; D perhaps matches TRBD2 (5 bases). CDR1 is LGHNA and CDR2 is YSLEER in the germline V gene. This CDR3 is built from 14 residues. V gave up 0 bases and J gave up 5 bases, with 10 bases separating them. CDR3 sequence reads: CASSQDRRWETQYF. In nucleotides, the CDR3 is TGCGCCAGCAGCCAAGATCGGAGGTGGGAGACCCAGTACTTC.

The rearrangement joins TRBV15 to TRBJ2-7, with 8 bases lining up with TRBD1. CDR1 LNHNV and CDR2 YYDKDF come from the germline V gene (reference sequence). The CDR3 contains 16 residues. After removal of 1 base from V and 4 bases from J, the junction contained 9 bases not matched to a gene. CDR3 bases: TGTGCCACCAGCAGAGGAGAGGGGGACAGGCCTTACGAGCAGTACTTC. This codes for CATSRGEGDRPYEQYF.

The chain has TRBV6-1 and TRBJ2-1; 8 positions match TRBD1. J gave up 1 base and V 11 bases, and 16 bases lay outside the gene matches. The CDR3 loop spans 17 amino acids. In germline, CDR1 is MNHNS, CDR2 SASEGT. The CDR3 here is CACGEVNRGESYNEQFF. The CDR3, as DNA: TGTGCCTGCGGGGAAGTCAACAGGGGGGAGTCCTACAATGAGCAGTTCTTC.

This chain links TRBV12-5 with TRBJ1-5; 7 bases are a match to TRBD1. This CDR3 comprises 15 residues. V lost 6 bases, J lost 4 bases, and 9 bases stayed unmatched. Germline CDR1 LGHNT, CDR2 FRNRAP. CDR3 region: CASGYRQGKNQPQHF. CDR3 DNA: TGTGCTAGTGGCTACAGACAGGGAAAGAATCAGCCCCAGCATTTT.

CDR3 in amino acids: CASSEALLPSGRPPSTDTQYF. The CDR3 coding sequence is TGTGCCAGCAGTGAAGCCTTACTCCCCAGCGGGAGGCCTCCTAGCACAGATACGCAGTATTTT. This chain connects TRBV2 to TRBJ2-3; 9 nucleotides match TRBD2. There are 21 residues in the CDR3. CDR1 is SNHLY and CDR2 is FYNNEI in the germline V gene. With V trimmed by 0 bases and J by 0 bases, 16 bases remained unmatched. The entire variable domain, with the rest obtained from reference TRBV2 and TRBJ2-3, is as follows: EPEVTQTPSHQVTQMGQEVILRCVPISNHLYFYWYRQILGQKVEFLVSFYNNEISEKSEIFDDQFSVERPDGSNFTLKIRSTKLEDSAMYFCASSEALLPSGRPPSTDTQYFGPGTRLTVL.

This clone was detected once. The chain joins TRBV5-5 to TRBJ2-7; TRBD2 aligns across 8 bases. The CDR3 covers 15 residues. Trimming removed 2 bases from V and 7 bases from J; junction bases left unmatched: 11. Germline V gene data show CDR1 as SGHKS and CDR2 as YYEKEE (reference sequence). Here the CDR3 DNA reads TGTGCCAGCAGCTTACAGCGGGAGCCCTACGGTGAGCAGTACTTC. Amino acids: CASSLQREPYGEQYF. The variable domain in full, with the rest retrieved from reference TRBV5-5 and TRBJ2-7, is DAGVTQSPTHLIKTRGQQVTLRCSPISGHKSVSWYQQVLGQGPQFIFQYYEKEERGRGNFPDRFSARQFPNYSSELNVNALLLGDSALYLCASSLQREPYGEQYFGPGTRLTVT.

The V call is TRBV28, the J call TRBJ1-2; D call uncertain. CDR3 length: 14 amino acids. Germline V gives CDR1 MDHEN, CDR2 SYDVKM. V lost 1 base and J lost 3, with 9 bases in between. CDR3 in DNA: TGTGCCAGCAGTTTATTTGGGAGGGACTATGGCTACACCTTC. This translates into CASSLFGRDYGYTF.

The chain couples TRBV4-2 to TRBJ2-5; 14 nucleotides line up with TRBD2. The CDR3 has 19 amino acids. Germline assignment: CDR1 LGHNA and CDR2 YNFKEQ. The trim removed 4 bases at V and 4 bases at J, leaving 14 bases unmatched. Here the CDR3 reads CASSPPGGTSGREGETQYF. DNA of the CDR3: TGTGCCAGCAGCCCACCCGGAGGGACTAGCGGGAGAGAAGGAGAGACCCAGTACTTC.

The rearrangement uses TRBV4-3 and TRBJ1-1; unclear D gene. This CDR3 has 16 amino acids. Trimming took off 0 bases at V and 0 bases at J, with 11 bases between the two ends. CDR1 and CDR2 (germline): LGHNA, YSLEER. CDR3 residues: CASSQDERKLNTEAFF. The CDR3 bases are TGCGCCAGCAGCCAAGATGAGAGGAAGCTGAACACTGAAGCTTTCTTT.

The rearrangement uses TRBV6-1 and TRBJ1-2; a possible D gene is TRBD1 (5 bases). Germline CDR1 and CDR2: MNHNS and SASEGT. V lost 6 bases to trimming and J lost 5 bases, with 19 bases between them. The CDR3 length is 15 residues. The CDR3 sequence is CASSHVPRGAYGYTF. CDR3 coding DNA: TGTGCCAGCAGCCACGTCCCTCGCGGGGCGTATGGCTACACCTTC.

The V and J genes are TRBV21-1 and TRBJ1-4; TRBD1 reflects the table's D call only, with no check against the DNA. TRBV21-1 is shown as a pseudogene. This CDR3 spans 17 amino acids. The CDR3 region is CASSKDLESGGPEKLFF. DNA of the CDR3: TGTGCCAGCAGCAAAGATCTTGAGTCAGGGGGTCCTGAAAAACTGTTTTTT.

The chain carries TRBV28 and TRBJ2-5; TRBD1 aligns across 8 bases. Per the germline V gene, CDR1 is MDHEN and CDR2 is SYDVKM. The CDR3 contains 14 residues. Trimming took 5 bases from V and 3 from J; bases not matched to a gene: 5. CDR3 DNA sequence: TGTGCCAGCAGTCCGTCGGGACAGGAAGAGACCCAGTACTTC. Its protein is CASSPSGQEETQYF.